Listed below are T cell receptor beta chains from one sample, sequenced in a study of T cell responses to AZD1222 COVID-19 vaccine. TCRdb keeps only in-frame clones here, not all; method: immunoSEQ multiplex PCR. Here the sample spans fewer than 100,000 clones, approximately 88% being singletons. Sequencing was performed on peripheral blood, taken 28 days after the second AZD1222 dose. The source of these receptors is an adult who received the AZD1222 COVID-19 vaccine. Each CDR3 is given with its conserved first and last residue. D genes are given only for firm matches. Clone size appears in some rows only: once, few, many, or a class for an expanded clone.

cdr3_aa | cdr3_nt | d_call | cdr3_length | j_call | v_call | clone_size
CASSRDGPEAFF | TGTGCCAGCAGTCGGGACGGTCCTGAAGCTTTCTTT | . | 12 | TRBJ1-1 | TRBV6-5 | .
CASSQAFRDRVNSPLHF | TGTGCCAGCAGCCAAGCCTTCCGGGACAGGGTTAATTCACCCCTCCACTTT | TRBD1 | 17 | TRBJ1-6 | TRBV3-1/TRBV3-2 | once
CASSIYNEQFF | TGCGCCAGCAGCATTTACAATGAGCAGTTCTTC | . | 11 | TRBJ2-1 | TRBV5-1 | .
CAGGGQGNSPLHF | TGTGCCGGAGGGGGACAGGGAAATTCACCCCTCCACTTT | TRBD1 | 13 | TRBJ1-6 | TRBV30 | .
CASSWRLIEYGLAGGPAFWNEQFF | TGTGCCAGCAGCTGGCGACTGATAGAATACGGACTAGCGGGAGGGCCAGCCTTCTGGAATGAGCAGTTCTTC | . | 24 | TRBJ2-1 | TRBV21-1 | .
CASSRRGLAGGPDTQYF | TGTGCCAGCAGCCGACGTGGACTAGCGGGGGGGCCAGATACGCAGTATTTT | TRBD2 | 17 | TRBJ2-3 | TRBV7-9 | .
CATSGATDTQYF | TGTGCCACCAGTGGGGCCACAGATACGCAGTATTTT | . | 12 | TRBJ2-3 | TRBV24-1 | .
CASSLEAGKGYGYTF | TGTGCCAGCAGCTTGGAGGCAGGGAAAGGGTATGGCTACACCTTC | . | 15 | TRBJ1-2 | TRBV5-4 | .
CASSQEGLYLHEQYF | TGTGCCAGCAGCCAAGAGGGCCTTTACCTCCACGAGCAGTACTTC | . | 15 | TRBJ2-7 | TRBV3-1/TRBV3-2 | .
CASSLGGAGQKNIQYF | TGCGCCAGCAGCTTGGGGGGTGCGGGGCAAAAAAACATTCAGTACTTC | . | 16 | TRBJ2-4 | TRBV5-1 | .
CAPGGLAGGEGTGELFF | TGTGCCCCCGGGGGACTAGCGGGAGGAGAGGGCACCGGGGAGCTGTTTTTT | TRBD2 | 17 | TRBJ2-2 | TRBV24-1 | once
CASGEGSGNTIYF | TGTGCCAGTGGCGAGGGCTCTGGAAACACCATATATTTT | . | 13 | TRBJ1-3 | TRBV19 | .
CASSPEKFRYTDTQYF | TGTGCCAGCAGCCCTGAGAAGTTTCGATATACAGATACGCAGTATTTT | . | 16 | TRBJ2-3 | TRBV7-9 | .
CASSLTGFSNQPQHF | TGTGCCAGCAGCTTAACAGGGTTTAGCAATCAGCCCCAGCATTTT | . | 15 | TRBJ1-5 | TRBV11-2 | .
CASSRLEGYGYTF | TGTGCCAGCAGCCGACTGGAGGGCTATGGCTACACCTTC | . | 13 | TRBJ1-2 | TRBV5-4 | .
CASSETISSYEQYF | TGTGCCAGCAGTGAAACGATCAGCTCCTACGAGCAGTACTTC | . | 14 | TRBJ2-7 | TRBV6-1 | .
CASSSSAGERSPLHF | TGTGCCAGCAGTTCATCTGCGGGGGAGCGGTCACCCCTCCACTTT | . | 15 | TRBJ1-6 | TRBV27 | .
CASSLAGTLTYEQYF | TGTGCCAGCAGCTTGGCCGGGACGCTGACCTACGAGCAGTACTTC | . | 15 | TRBJ2-7 | TRBV7-6 | .
CAISSGQLHQPQHF | TGTGCCATCTCATCCGGCCAGTTGCATCAGCCCCAGCATTTT | . | 14 | TRBJ1-5 | TRBV10-3 | .
CASSDRGGQTNEKLFF | TGTGCCAGCAGCGACAGGGGGGGACAAACAAATGAAAAACTGTTTTTT | TRBD1 | 16 | TRBJ1-4 | TRBV7-9 | .
CASSAFRGGNTEAFF | TGTGCCAGCAGCGCGTTCAGGGGTGGCAACACTGAAGCTTTCTTT | . | 15 | TRBJ1-1 | TRBV9 | .
CASKVAGGGGYTF | TGTGCCAGTAAGGTGGCCGGGGGTGGAGGCTACACCTTC | . | 13 | TRBJ1-2 | TRBV19 | .
CASSPPGTGVSPLHF | TGCGCCAGCAGCCCTCCTGGGACAGGGGTATCACCCCTCCACTTT | TRBD1 | 15 | TRBJ1-6 | TRBV4-1 | .
CASGGGNYGYTF | TGTGCCAGCGGCGGCGGCAACTATGGCTACACCTTC | . | 12 | TRBJ1-2 | TRBV27 | .
CASSQDRDPADSGNTIYF | TGCGCCAGCAGCCAAGATCGCGACCCGGCAGACTCTGGAAACACCATATATTTT | . | 18 | TRBJ1-3 | TRBV4-1 | .
CASSSQGQADNEQFF | TGCGCCAGCAGCTCACAGGGCCAAGCGGACAATGAGCAGTTCTTC | . | 15 | TRBJ2-1 | TRBV5-1 | .
CASSQGQGRGGYTF | TGTGCCAGCAGCCAGGGACAGGGGCGGGGTGGCTACACCTTC | TRBD1 | 14 | TRBJ1-2 | TRBV2 | .
CASSETVSGNTEAFF | TGTGCCAGCAGTGAAACGGTGTCCGGGAACACTGAAGCTTTCTTT | . | 15 | TRBJ1-1 | TRBV6-1 | once
CATSDNDANYGYTF | TGTGCCACCAGTGACAATGACGCTAACTATGGCTACACCTTC | . | 14 | TRBJ1-2 | TRBV24-1 | .
CASSEAPGGGNQPQHF | TGTGCCAGCAGTGAAGCCCCCGGGGGTGGCAATCAGCCCCAGCATTTT | . | 16 | TRBJ1-5 | TRBV2 | few
CATRAGGPYTEAFF | TGTGCCACCAGGGCAGGGGGCCCGTACACTGAAGCTTTCTTT | TRBD1 | 14 | TRBJ1-1 | TRBV24-1 | once
CASNTDRVDQPQHF | TGTGCCAGTAATACGGACAGGGTAGATCAGCCCCAGCATTTT | TRBD1 | 14 | TRBJ1-5 | TRBV19 | few
CASISGQAYEQYF | TGTGCCAGCATCTCTGGGCAGGCCTACGAGCAGTACTTC | . | 13 | TRBJ2-7 | TRBV2 | .
CASSHGNQPQHF | TGCGCCAGCAGCCATGGCAATCAGCCCCAGCATTTT | . | 12 | TRBJ1-5 | TRBV4-1 | few
CATSATDGTGTEAFF | TGTGCCACCAGTGCTACAGATGGAACGGGCACTGAAGCTTTCTTT | . | 15 | TRBJ1-1 | TRBV24-1 | few
CATSGTRISGLAGGTDTQYF | TGTGCCACCAGTGGCACAAGGATCTCGGGACTAGCGGGGGGCACAGATACGCAGTATTTT | TRBD2 | 20 | TRBJ2-3 | TRBV24-1 | .
CASSQPGQGGSISYNEQFF | TGTGCCAGCAGCCAACCGGGACAGGGGGGATCAATTTCCTACAATGAGCAGTTCTTC | TRBD1 | 19 | TRBJ2-1 | TRBV3-1/TRBV3-2 | .
CASSLGDRDDQPQHF | TGTGCCAGCAGCCTAGGGGACAGGGACGACCAGCCCCAGCATTTT | TRBD1 | 15 | TRBJ1-5 | TRBV6-5 | .
CASSQGESSYNEQFF | TGCGCCAGCAGCCAGGGCGAGAGCTCCTACAATGAGCAGTTCTTC | . | 15 | TRBJ2-1 | TRBV4-1 | .
CASSQGSGAVIHF | TGTGCCAGCAGCCAAGGTTCGGGCGCAGTTATCCATTTT | . | 13 | TRBJ1-5 | TRBV7-9 | .
CASHRGESKETQYF | TGCGCCAGCCATCGGGGGGAATCGAAAGAGACCCAGTACTTC | TRBD2 | 14 | TRBJ2-5 | TRBV5-1 | .
CASQRDNTVMSNQPQHF | TGTGCCAGTCAAAGGGATAACACAGTTATGAGCAATCAGCCCCAGCATTTT | . | 17 | TRBJ1-5 | TRBV19 | .
CASSLSTDNQPQHF | TGTGCCAGCAGCTTATCGACAGACAATCAGCCCCAGCATTTT | . | 14 | TRBJ1-5 | TRBV7-9 | few
CASSKGAGTFQPQHF | TGTGCCAGCAGCAAAGGGGCAGGGACGTTCCAGCCCCAGCATTTT | . | 15 | TRBJ1-5 | TRBV3-1/TRBV3-2 | once
CASSLPESGANVLTF | TGTGCCAGCAGCTTGCCCGAGTCTGGGGCCAACGTCCTGACTTTC | . | 15 | TRBJ2-6 | TRBV7-2 | once
CASSADTLGNQPQHF | TGCGCCAGCAGTGCGGACACTCTCGGGAATCAGCCCCAGCATTTT | . | 15 | TRBJ1-5 | TRBV10-2 | .
CASSVVENYGYTF | TGTGCCAGCAGCGTCGTAGAGAACTATGGCTACACCTTC | . | 13 | TRBJ1-2 | TRBV9 | .
CASSYDTRTRREQYF | TGTGCCAGCAGTTACGACACCCGGACACGACGGGAGCAGTACTTC | . | 15 | TRBJ2-7 | TRBV6-5 | .
CASSLRRPGGGNSYNEQFF | TGTGCCAGCAGCTTGCGACGACCGGGGGGAGGGAACTCCTACAATGAGCAGTTCTTC | TRBD2 | 19 | TRBJ2-1 | TRBV7-2 | few
CASSSRQGAGENEKLFF | TGTGCCAGCAGTTCCCGACAGGGGGCTGGGGAAAATGAAAAACTGTTTTTT | TRBD1 | 17 | TRBJ1-4 | TRBV28 | .